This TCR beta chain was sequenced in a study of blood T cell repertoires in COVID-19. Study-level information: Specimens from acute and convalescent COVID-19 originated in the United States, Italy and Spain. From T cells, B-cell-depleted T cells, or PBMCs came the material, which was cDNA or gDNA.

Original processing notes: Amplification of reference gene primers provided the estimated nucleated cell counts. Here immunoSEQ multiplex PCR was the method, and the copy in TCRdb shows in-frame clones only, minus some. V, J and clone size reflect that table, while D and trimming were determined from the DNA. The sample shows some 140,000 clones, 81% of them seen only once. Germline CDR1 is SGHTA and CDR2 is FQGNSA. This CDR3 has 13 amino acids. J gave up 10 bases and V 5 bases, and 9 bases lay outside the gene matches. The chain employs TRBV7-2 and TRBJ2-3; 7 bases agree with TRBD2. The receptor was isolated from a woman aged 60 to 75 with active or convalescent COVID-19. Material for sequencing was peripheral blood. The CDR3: CASSTEAGPPQYF. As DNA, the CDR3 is TGTGCCAGCAGCACCGAAGCGGGGCCCCCGCAGTATTTT.